This TCR beta chain was captured by sequencing in a study of blood T cell repertoires in COVID-19. As handled by the study authors: Amplification with reference gene primers provided the estimates of nucleated cell counts. The method was immunoSEQ multiplex PCR; TCRdb's version includes in-frame clones alone and lacks a portion of them. That table is the source of V, J and clone size, and D and trimming were worked out from the DNA. The sample holds approximately 25,000 clones, 75% to 90% seen once. The CDR3 extends over 14 amino acids. From germline, CDR1 is SGHTS and CDR2 YDEGEE. The V end was cut by 0 bases, the J end by 0 bases, with 6 bases between.

Sample: peripheral blood. This receptor was obtained from a human donor with acute or convalescent COVID-19. The donor label of this sample is uncertain. The chain carries TRBV5-8 and TRBJ1-1; D is unresolved. CDR3 sequence: CASSLGQMNTEAFF. The CDR3 bases are TGTGCCAGCAGCTTGGGGCAGATGAACACTGAAGCTTTCTTT.